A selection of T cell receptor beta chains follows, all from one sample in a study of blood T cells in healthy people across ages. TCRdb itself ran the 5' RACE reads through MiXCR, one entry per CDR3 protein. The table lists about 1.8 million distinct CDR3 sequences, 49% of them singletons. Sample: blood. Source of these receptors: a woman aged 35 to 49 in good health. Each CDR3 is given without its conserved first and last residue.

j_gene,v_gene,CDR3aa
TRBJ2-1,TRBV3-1,ASSPGELAGGNSYNEQF
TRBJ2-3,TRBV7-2,ASSSVGIAGGTDTQY
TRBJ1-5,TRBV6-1,ASSEREPVSNQPQH
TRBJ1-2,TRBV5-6,ACGQDPRAGYT
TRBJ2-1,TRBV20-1,SAYGLARPDEQF
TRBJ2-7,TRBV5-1,ASSSLRDSYEQY
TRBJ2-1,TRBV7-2,ASSPGTGNHNEQF
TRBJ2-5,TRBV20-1,SARTRAETQY
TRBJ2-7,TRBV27,ASSPVGTHEQY
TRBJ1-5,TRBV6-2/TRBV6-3,AGSRTGNQPQH
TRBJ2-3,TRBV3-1,ASSQVTGGRDTQY
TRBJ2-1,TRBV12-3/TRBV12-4,ASSFLSGLAGGRSSNEQF
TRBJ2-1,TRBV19,ASGLGGVNEQF
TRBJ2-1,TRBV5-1,ASSVQRGAQVDEQF
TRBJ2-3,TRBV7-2,ASSTQTMADTQY
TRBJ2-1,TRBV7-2,ASSSPSGSKNEQF
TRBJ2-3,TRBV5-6,ASSFMSGGVPSTDTQY
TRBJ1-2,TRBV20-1,SASEASPGGYT
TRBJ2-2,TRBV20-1,SAAWGANTGELF
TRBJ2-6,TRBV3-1,ASSHSPGANVLT
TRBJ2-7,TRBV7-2,ASSLDPAVSYEQY
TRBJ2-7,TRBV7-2,ASSLIGQGRLEQY
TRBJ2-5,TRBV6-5,ASSYQEGRETQY
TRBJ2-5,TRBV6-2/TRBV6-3,ASSQPRGRAGQETQY
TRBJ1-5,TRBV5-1,ASSLEPGVQPQH
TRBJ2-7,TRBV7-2,ASSLAGVFLNYEQY
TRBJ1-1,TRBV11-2,ASSLAGEGTEAF
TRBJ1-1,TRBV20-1,SAPPDGFGAF
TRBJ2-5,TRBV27,ASSLYSGTGIREQY
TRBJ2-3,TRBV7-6,ASSFESGAEGDTQY
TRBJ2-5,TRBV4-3,ASSQQGYHETQY
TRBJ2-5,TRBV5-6,ASSFYAYQETQY
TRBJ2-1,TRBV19,ASSNRGGTYNEQF
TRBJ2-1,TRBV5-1,ASSLLSYEQF
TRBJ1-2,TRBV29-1,SVVNPVNYGYT
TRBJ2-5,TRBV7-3,ASSLLVDQHYRVQETQY
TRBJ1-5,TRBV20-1,SAITWQTPYSNQPQH
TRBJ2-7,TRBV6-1,ASRGAHPALYEQY
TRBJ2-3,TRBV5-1,ASSSRQGTDTQY
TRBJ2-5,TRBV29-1,STEDRAEETQY